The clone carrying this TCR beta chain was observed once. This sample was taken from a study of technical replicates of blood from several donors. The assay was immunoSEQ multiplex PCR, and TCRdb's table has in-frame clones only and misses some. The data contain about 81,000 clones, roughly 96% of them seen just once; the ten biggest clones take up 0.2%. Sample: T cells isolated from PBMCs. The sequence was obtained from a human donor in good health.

CDR3 residues: CASSLEGRGGVGTEAFF. Here the CDR3 DNA reads TGCGCCAGCAGCTTGGAGGGGCGTGGGGGGGTTGGCACTGAAGCTTTCTTT. The chain uses TRBV5-1 and TRBJ1-1; D is possibly TRBD1 (5 bases). CDR3 size: 17 residues. Trimming removed 0 bases at V and 4 bases at J, with 19 bases between. The V gene's germline CDR1 is SGHRS and CDR2 YFSETQ.